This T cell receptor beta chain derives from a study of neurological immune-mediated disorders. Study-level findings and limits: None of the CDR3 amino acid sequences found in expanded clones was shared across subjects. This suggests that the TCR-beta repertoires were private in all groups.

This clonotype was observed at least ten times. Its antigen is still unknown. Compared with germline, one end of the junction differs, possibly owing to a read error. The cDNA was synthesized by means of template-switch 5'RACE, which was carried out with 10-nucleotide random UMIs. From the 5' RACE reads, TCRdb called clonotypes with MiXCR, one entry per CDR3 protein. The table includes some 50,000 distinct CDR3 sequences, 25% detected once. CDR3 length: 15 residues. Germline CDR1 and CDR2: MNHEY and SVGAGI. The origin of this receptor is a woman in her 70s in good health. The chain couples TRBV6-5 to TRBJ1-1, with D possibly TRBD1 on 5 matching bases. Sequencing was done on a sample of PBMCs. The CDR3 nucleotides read TGTGCCAGCAGTTACTCGGGCAGGGTGAACGCTGAAGCTTTCTTT. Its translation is CASSYSGRVNAEAFF.